These 4 T cell receptor beta chains share one sample of origin, sequenced in a study of T cells after yellow fever vaccination. TCRdb used MiXCR to reprocess the 5' RACE reads, holding one entry per CDR3 protein. The sample has 300,000 to 400,000 distinct CDR3 sequences, approximately 8% seen once. The specimen was PBMCs, collected roughly 47 days after the first yellow fever vaccination. These TCRs come from a man aged 18 to 35 who received the YFV17D yellow fever vaccine.

The chain carries TRBV5-4 and TRBJ2-4; 8 nucleotides line up with TRBD2. Germline values: CDR1 SGHNT, CDR2 YYREEE (reference sequence). V shed 3 bases, J shed 5 bases, and the junction held 7 bases outside the gene matches. The CDR3 consists of 15 residues. The CDR3 sequence: CASSSFGGGENIQYF. The DNA of the CDR3 is TGTGCCAGCAGCTCCTTCGGGGGGGGGGAAAACATTCAGTACTTC.

The chain is built from TRBV6-1 and TRBJ2-2; TRBD1 matches at 8 bases. The germline V gene has CDR1 MNHNS and CDR2 SASEGT. The CDR3 length is 14 residues. The V and J ends lost 6 bases and 5 bases, in that order; junction bases with no gene match: 5. The CDR3 DNA is TGTGCCAGCAGCCGGACAGGGTGGACCGGGGAGCTGTTTTTT. Its protein is CASSRTGWTGELFF.

The chain links TRBV3-1 to TRBJ2-2; TRBD2 matches at 9 bases. J gave up 5 bases and V 2 bases, and 6 bases lay outside the gene matches. Germline V gene data show CDR1 as LGHDT and CDR2 as YNNKEL (reference sequence). The CDR3 totals 16 residues. CDR3 nucleotide sequence: TGTGCCAGCAGCCAACTAGCGGGGCTCGGGACCGGGGAGCTGTTTTTT. Protein sequence: CASSQLAGLGTGELFF. The variable domain in full, completed from reference TRBV3-1 and TRBJ2-2, reads DTAVSQTPKYLVTQMGNDKSIKCEQNLGHDTMYWYKQDSKKFLKIMFSYNNKELIINETVPNRFSPKSPDKAHLNLHINSLELGDSAVYFCASSQLAGLGTGELFFGEGSRLTVL.

The sample holds a few counts of this clonotype. The rearrangement links TRBV18 to TRBJ1-2; D is unresolved. Germline loops: CDR1 KGHSH, CDR2 LQKENI. The germline V and J ends were trimmed by 5 bases and 3 bases, with 13 bases remaining between them. CDR3 size: 14 residues. The CDR3 DNA is TGTGCCAGCTCATCGCCGGGCGGAGACTATGGCTACACCTTC. Translating it yields CASSSPGGDYGYTF.